Presented here are 6 T cell receptor beta chains from one specimen sequenced in a study of identical twins (dated by TCRdb to 2016 to 2017). The library relied on 5' RACE. For sequencing, an Illumina HiSeq 2000 was employed. TCRdb ran its own pipeline on the public reads, namely fastp trimming at Q25 and MiXCR clone calling, and kept in-frame beta chains. Rows merge per CDR3 protein into single entries with the most common DNA and genes. The sample table lists roughly 230,000 distinct CDR3 sequences, around 8% of them with a count of one. The top ten clonotypes cover 2.5% to 3.5% of the sample. A further study also used this sample, focusing on yellow fever vaccine responses in identical twins.

The sequenced material came from CD8+ T cells sorted from blood. The receptors stem from a woman aged 18-29 years in good health.

This clonotype was counted a few times. This chain uses TRBV29-1 with TRBJ2-7; TRBD2 matches 9 bases. V was clipped by 0 bases and J by 5 bases; unmatched bases: 14. Germline V CDR1 and CDR2: SQVTM, ANQGSEA. CDR3 length: 17 residues. CDR3 nucleotides: TGCAGCGTTGAAGATCCCCACCCCAAAGCGGGAGGAGACGAGCAGTACTTC. Encoded protein: CSVEDPHPKAGGDEQYF.

The sample holds many counts of this clonotype. The chain recombines TRBV29-1 with TRBJ2-7; 10 nucleotides align to TRBD1. CDR3 size: 16 residues. CDR1 SQVTM and CDR2 ANQGSEA come from the germline V gene. J lost 3 bases, V lost 4 bases, and 12 bases had no gene match. CDR3 coding DNA: TGCAGCGTTGTCGAGGCCGGGACAGGGGATTTCTACGAGCAGTACTTC. It encodes CSVVEAGTGDFYEQYF.

This clonotype was detected many times. CDR3 sequence (DNA): TGTGCCAGCAGTGACGTGAGCTCCTACGAGCAGTACTTC. Translation: CASSDVSSYEQYF. The V and J genes are TRBV12-3 or TRBV12-4 and TRBJ2-7, with D uncertain. Trimming pared 5 bases from V and 0 bases from J, leaving 8 bases between. The CDR3 has 13 residues.

The chain combines TRBV28 with TRBJ2-5; the match to TRBD2 covers 7 bases. Per germline, CDR1 MDHEN and CDR2 SYDVKM. CDR3 length equals 15 residues. With 3 bases clipped from V and 3 bases from J, the junction kept 7 bases outside the gene matches. CDR3 residues: CASSFPWTSEETQYF. The CDR3 bases are TGTGCCAGCAGTTTCCCCTGGACTAGTGAAGAGACCCAGTACTTC.

The gene calls are TRBV5-1 and TRBJ2-7; the D gene is possibly TRBD1 (6 bases). V was trimmed by 0 bases and J by 6 bases, leaving 13 bases between them. Per the germline V gene, CDR1 is SGHRS and CDR2 is YFSETQ. The CDR3 has 14 amino acids. The CDR3 is CASSLEGTGLEQYF. CDR3 coding DNA: TGCGCCAGCAGCTTGGAGGGCACAGGGCTCGAGCAGTACTTC.

The V gene is TRBV9, the J gene TRBJ2-3; tentatively, D is TRBD1 (5 bases). Trimming left V 0 bases short and J 3 bases short, with 14 bases between. Germline V gene sequence: CDR1 SGDLS, CDR2 YYNGEE. The CDR3 is 16 residues long. In DNA, the CDR3 is TGTGCCAGCAGCGTAGAGGGGCTTAAGGTTACAGATACGCAGTATTTT. Amino acid sequence: CASSVEGLKVTDTQYF.